This TCR beta chain was identified in a study of T-cell memory formation after mild COVID-19. General study results and limits: CD4+ bias marked clones expanding day 15 to 37, unlike balanced contracting clones. Certain responding clones were present in pre-infection memory, suggesting participation of cross-reactive memory.

For this clonotype: Its specificity is not known.

TCRdb reprocessed the 5' RACE reads via MiXCR and lists one record per CDR3 protein. The sample includes under 650,000 distinct CDR3 sequences, roughly 18% of them seen just once. This clonotype was obtained from an adult woman who had mild COVID-19 (a few samples of this study predate the infection). Cell type and time point are not known. Source material: PBMCs or a T cell subset sorted from them (not recorded which).

The CDR3, as DNA: TGCGCCAGCAGCCAAATGCTGGGCCTAGCCGGAGATACGCAGTATTTT. This encodes CASSQMLGLAGDTQYF. The V gene is TRBV4-3, the J gene TRBJ2-3; perhaps TRBD2 as D (5 bases). Trimming shortened V by 2 bases and J by 5 bases, and 17 bases separated the two germline ends. Germline values: CDR1 LGHNA, CDR2 YSLEER. The length of the CDR3 is 16 residues.